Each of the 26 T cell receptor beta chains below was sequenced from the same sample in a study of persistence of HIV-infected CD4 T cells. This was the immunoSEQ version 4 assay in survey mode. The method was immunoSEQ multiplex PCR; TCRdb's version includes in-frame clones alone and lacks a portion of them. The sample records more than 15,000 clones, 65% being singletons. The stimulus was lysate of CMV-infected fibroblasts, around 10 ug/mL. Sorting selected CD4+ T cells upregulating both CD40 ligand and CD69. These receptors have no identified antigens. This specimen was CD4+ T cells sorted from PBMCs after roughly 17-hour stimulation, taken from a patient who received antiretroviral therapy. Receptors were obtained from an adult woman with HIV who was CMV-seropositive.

As DNA, the CDR3 is TGTGCCAGCAGCCTCGGGACTAGCGGGGCCCAAGAGCAGTTCTTC. Protein sequence: CASSLGTSGAQEQFF. J is TRBJ2-1 and V is TRBV7-6; 13 bases align to TRBD2. CDR1 is SGHVS and CDR2 is FNYEAQ in the germline V gene. Trimming cost V 5 bases and J 10 bases; bases outside gene matches: 8. The CDR3 consists of 15 residues.

The chain's CDR3 is CASRTSTGEWTEAFF. The CDR3 nucleotides are TGTGCCAGCAGGACCTCGACAGGGGAGTGGACTGAAGCTTTCTTT. The J gene is TRBJ1-1, the V gene TRBV28; 8 nucleotides line up with TRBD1. The CDR3 spans 15 residues. From germline, CDR1 is MDHEN and CDR2 SYDVKM. J was trimmed by 5 bases and V by 6 bases; bases with no gene match: 11.

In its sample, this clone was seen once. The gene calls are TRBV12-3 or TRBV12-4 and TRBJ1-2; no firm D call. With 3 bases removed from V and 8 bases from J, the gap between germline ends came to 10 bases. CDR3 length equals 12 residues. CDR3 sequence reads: CASSFIFRGYTF. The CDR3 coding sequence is TGTGCCAGCAGTTTTATATTCAGAGGCTACACCTTC.

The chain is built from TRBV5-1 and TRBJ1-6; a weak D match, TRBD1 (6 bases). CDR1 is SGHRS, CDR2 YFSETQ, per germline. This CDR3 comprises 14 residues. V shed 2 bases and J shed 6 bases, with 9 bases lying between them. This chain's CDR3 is CASSFGQRNSPLHF. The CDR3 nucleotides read TGCGCCAGCAGCTTCGGACAGCGTAATTCACCCCTCCACTTT. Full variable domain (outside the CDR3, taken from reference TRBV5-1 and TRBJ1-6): KAGVTQTPRYLIKTRGQQVTLSCSPISGHRSVSWYQQTPGQGLQFLFEYFSETQRNKGNFPGRFSGRQFSNSRSEMNVSTLELGDSALYLCASSFGQRNSPLHFGNGTRLTVT.

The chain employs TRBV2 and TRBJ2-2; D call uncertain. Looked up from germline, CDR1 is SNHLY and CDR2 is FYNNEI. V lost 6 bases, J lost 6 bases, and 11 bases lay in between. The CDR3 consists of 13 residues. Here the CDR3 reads CASSGVGAGELFF. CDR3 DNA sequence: TGTGCCAGCAGCGGCGTTGGGGCCGGGGAGCTGTTTTTT. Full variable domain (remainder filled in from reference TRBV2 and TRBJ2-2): EPEVTQTPSHQVTQMGQEVILRCVPISNHLYFYWYRQILGQKVEFLVSFYNNEISEKSEIFDDQFSVERPDGSNFTLKIRSTKLEDSAMYFCASSGVGAGELFFGEGSRLTVL.

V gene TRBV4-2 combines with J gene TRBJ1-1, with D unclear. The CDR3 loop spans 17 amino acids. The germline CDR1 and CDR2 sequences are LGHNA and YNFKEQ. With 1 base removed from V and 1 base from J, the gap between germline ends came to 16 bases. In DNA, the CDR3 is TGTGCCAGCAGCCAAGCTGTAAGGGTAGATGGGAACACTGAAGCTTTCTTT. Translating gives CASSQAVRVDGNTEAFF.

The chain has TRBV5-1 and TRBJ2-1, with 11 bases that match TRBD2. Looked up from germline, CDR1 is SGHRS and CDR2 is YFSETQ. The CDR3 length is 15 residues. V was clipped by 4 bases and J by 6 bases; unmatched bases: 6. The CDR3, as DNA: TGCGCCAGCAGCCTAGGACTAGCGGGTCTCAATGAGCAGTTCTTC. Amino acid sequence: CASSLGLAGLNEQFF.

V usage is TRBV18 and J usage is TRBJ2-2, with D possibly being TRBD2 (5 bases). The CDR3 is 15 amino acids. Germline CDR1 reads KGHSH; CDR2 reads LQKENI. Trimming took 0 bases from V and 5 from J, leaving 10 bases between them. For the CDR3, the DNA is TGTGCCAGCTCACCACCGGTCAGGAGGACCGGGGAGCTGTTTTTT. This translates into CASSPPVRRTGELFF.

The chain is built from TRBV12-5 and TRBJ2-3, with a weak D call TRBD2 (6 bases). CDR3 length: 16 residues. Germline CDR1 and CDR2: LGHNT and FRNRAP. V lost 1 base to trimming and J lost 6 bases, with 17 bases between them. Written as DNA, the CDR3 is TGTGCTAGTGGTTTGGGACGTTGGCAGGGAGGCGATACGCAGTATTTT. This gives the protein CASGLGRWQGGDTQYF.

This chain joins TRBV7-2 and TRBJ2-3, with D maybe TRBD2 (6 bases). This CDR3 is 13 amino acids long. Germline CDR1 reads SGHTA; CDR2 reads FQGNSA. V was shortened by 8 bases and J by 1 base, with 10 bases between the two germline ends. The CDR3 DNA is TGTGCCAGCGGAGGGATCCGCACAGATACGCAGTATTTT. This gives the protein CASGGIRTDTQYF. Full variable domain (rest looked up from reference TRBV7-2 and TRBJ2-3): GAGVSQSPSNKVTEKGKDVELRCDPISGHTALYWYRQSLGQGLEFLIYFQGNSAPDKSGLPSDRFSAERTGGSVSTLTIQRTQQEDSAVYLCASGGIRTDTQYFGPGTRLTVL.

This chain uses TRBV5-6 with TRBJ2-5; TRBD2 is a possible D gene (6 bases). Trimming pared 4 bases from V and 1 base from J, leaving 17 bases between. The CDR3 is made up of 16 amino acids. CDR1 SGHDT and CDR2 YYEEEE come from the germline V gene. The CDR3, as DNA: TGTGCCAGCAGCCGACCTCTTGCGGGGCGCCAAGAGACCCAGTACTTC. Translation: CASSRPLAGRQETQYF.

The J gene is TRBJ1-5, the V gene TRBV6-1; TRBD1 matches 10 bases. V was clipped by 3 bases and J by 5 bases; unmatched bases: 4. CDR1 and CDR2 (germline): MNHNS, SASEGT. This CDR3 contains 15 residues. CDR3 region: CASSETGGVDQPQHF. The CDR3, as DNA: TGTGCCAGCAGTGAGACAGGGGGCGTGGATCAGCCCCAGCATTTT.

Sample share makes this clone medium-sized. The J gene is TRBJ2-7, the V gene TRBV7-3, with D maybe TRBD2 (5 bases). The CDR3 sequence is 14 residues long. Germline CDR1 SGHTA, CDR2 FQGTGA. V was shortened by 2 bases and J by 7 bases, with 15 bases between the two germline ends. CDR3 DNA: TGTGCCAGCAGCTTAGGAGGTTTCACCCCAGAGCAGTACTTC. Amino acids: CASSLGGFTPEQYF.

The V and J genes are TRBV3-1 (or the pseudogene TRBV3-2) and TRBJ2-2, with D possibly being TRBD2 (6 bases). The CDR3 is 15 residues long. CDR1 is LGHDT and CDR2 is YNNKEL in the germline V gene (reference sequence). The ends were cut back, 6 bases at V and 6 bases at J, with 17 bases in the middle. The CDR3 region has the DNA TGTGCCAGCAGTGCGGTCGGGGGAATTGCCGGGGAGCTGTTTTTT. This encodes CASSAVGGIAGELFF.

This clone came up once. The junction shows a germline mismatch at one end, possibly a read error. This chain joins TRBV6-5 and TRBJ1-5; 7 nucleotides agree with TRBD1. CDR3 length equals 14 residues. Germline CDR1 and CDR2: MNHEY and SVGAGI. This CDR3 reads CASSNSRWGQSQHF. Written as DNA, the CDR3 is TGTGCCAGCAGTAACTCACGGTGGGGACAGTCCCAGCATTTT.

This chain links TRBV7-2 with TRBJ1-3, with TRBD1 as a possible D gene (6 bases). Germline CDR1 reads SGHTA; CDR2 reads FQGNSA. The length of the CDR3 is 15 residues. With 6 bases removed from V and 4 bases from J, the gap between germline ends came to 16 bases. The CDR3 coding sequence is TGTGCCAGCAGTTCTCGGGACACCTGGGGAAACACCATATATTTT. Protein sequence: CASSSRDTWGNTIYF.

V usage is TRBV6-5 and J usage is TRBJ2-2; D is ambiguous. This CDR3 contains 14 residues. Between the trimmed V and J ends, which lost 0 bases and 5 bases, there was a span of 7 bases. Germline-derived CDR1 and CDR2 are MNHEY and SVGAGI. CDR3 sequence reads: CASSYSRRTGELFF. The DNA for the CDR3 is TGTGCCAGCAGTTACTCGAGGCGAACCGGGGAGCTGTTTTTT.

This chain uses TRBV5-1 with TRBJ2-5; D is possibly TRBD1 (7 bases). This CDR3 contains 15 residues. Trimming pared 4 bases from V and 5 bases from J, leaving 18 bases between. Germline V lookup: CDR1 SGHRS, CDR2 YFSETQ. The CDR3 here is CASSQRKQGTETQYF. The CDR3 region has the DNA TGCGCCAGCAGCCAAAGAAAACAGGGGACTGAGACCCAGTACTTC.

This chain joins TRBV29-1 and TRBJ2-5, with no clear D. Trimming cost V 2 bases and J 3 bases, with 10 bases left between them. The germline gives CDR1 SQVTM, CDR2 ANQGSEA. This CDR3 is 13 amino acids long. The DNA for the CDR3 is TGCAGCGTTGAATGGGTGGCGGAAGAGACCCAGTACTTC. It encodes CSVEWVAEETQYF.

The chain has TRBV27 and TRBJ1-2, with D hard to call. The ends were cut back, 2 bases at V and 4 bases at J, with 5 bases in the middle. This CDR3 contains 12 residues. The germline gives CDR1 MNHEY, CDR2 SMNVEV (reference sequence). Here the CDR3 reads CASSLQGYGYTF. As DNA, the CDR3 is TGTGCCAGCAGTTTACAAGGCTATGGCTACACCTTC.

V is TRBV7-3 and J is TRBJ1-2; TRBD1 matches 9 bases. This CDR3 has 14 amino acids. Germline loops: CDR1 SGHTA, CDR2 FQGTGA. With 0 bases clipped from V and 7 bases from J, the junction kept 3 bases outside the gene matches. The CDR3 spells CASSLTGTGLGYTF. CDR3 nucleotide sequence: TGTGCCAGCAGCTTAACCGGGACAGGGCTTGGCTACACCTTC.

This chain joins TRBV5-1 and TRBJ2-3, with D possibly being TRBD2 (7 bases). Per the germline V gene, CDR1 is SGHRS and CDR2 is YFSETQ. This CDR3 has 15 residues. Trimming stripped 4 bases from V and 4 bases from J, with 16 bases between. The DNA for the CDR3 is TGCGCCAGCAGCAACCAGGGGAGGGTGGCAGATACGCAGTATTTT. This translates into CASSNQGRVADTQYF.

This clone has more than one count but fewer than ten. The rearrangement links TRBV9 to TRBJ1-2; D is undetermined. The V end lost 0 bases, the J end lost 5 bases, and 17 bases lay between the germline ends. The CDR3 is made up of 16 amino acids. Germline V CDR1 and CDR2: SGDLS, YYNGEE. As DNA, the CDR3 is TGTGCCAGCAGCGTAGCGGGAACAACTCCTTCTTATGGCTACACCTTC. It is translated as CASSVAGTTPSYGYTF.

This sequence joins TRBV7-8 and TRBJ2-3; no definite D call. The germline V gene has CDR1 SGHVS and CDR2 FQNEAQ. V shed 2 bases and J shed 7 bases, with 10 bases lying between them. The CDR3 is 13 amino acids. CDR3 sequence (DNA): TGTGCCAGCAGCTTAAATAGGGCAAATACGCAGTATTTT. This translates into CASSLNRANTQYF.

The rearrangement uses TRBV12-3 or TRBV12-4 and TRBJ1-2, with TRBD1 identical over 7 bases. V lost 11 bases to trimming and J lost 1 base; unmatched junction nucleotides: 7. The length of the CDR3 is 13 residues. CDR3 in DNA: TGTGCCGAAGAGGGGGCTGGTAACTATGGCTACACCTTC. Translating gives CAEEGAGNYGYTF.

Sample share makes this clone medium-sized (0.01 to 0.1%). This CDR3 is CASSQRSGQGYEQYF. Here the CDR3 DNA reads TGTGCCAGCAGCCAACGTTCGGGACAGGGCTACGAGCAGTACTTC. The chain employs TRBV11-3 and TRBJ2-7, with 9 bases that match TRBD1. V shed 5 bases, J shed 3 bases, and the junction held 8 bases outside the gene matches. Germline values: CDR1 SGHNT, CDR2 YENEEA. The CDR3 contains 15 residues.